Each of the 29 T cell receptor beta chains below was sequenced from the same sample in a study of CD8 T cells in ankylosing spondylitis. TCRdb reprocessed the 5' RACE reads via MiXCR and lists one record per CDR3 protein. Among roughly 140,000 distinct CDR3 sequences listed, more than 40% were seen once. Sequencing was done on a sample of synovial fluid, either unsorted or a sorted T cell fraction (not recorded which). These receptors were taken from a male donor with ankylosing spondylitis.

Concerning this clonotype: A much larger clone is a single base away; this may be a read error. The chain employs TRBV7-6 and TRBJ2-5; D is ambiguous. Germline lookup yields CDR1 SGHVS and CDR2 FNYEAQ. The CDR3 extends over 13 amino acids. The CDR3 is CANSLDTRETQYF. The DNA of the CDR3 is TGTGCCAACAGCTTAGATACGAGAGAGACCCAGTACTTC.

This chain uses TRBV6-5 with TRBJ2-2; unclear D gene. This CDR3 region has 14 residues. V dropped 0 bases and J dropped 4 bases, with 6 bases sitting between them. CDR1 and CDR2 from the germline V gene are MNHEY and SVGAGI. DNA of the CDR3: TGTGCCAGCAGTTACTCAGGCTCCACCGGGGAGCTGTTTTTT. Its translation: CASSYSGSTGELFF.

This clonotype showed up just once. The CDR3 coding sequence is TGTGCCAGCGGGGCAAGCGGCACCGGGGAGCTGTTTTTT. Its protein product is CASGASGTGELFF. The chain carries TRBV6-4 and TRBJ2-2; D assignment may be TRBD1 or TRBD2 (5 bases each). The CDR3 consists of 13 residues. Trimming took 8 bases from V and 4 from J, leaving 11 bases between them. Germline CDR1 reads MRHNA; CDR2 reads SNTAGT.

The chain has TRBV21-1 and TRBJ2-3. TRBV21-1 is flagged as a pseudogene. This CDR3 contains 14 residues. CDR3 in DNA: TGTGCCAGCAGCCTCAGCCCGAAATCGGATACGCAGTATTTT. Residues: CASSLSPKSDTQYF.

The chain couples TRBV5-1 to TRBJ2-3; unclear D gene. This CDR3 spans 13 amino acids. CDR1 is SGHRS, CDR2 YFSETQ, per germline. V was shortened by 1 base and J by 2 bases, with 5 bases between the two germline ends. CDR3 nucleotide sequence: TGCGCCAGCAGCTTGTTCTACACAGATACGCAGTATTTT. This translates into CASSLFYTDTQYF.

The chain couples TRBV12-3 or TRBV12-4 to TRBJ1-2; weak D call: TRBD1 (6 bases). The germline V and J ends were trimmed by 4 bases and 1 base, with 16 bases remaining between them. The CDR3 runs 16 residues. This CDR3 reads CASSSILDSFNYGYTF. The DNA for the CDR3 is TGTGCCAGCAGTTCAATATTGGACAGCTTTAACTATGGCTACACCTTC.

The CDR3 DNA reads as TGTGCCAGCAGCTTGGGGACAGGGGGCCTCTATGGCTACACCTTC. Its translation is CASSLGTGGLYGYTF. The V call is TRBV7-3, the J call TRBJ1-2, with 12 bases that match TRBD1. This CDR3 is built from 15 residues. After removal of 3 bases from V and 4 bases from J, the junction contained 3 bases not matched to a gene. The germline gives CDR1 SGHTA, CDR2 FQGTGA.

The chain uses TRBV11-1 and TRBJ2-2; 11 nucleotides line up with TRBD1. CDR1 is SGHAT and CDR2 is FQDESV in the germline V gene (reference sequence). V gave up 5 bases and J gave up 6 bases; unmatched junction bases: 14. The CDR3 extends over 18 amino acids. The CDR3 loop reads CASSPQAGQGAVSGELFF. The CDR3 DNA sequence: TGTGCCAGCAGCCCCCAGGCCGGACAGGGGGCCGTGTCCGGGGAGCTGTTTTTT.

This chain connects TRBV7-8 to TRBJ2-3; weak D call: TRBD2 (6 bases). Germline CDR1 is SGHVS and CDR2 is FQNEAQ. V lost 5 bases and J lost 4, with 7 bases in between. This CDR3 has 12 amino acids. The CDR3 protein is CASSTGADTQYF. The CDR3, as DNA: TGTGCCAGCAGCACGGGGGCAGATACGCAGTATTTT.

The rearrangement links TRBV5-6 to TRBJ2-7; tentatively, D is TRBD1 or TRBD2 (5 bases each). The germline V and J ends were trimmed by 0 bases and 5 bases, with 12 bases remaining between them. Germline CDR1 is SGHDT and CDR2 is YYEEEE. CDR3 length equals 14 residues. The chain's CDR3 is CASSLAGTTHEQYF. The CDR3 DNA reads TGTGCCAGCAGCTTGGCGGGGACGACGCACGAGCAGTACTTC.

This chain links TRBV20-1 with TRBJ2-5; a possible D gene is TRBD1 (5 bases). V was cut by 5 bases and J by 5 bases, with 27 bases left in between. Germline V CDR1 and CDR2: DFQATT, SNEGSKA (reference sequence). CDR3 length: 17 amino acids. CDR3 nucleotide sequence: TGCAGTGCTGGTCAGGGTCCGGGTGAGCTACTCTGGGAGACCCAGTACTTC. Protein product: CSAGQGPGELLWETQYF.

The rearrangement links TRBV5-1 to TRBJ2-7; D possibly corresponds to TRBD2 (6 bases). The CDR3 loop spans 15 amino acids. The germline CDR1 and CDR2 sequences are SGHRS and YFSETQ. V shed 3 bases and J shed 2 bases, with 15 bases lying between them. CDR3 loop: CASSSRGRGPYEQYF. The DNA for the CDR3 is TGCGCCAGCAGCTCTCGGGGGAGAGGACCCTACGAGCAGTACTTC.

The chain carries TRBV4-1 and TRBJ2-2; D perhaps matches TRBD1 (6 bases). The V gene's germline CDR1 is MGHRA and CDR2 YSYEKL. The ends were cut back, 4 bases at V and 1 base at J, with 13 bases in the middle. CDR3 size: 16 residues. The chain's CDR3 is CASSRLWGRNTGELFF. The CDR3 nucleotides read TGCGCCAGCAGCCGGTTGTGGGGGCGGAACACCGGGGAGCTGTTTTTT.

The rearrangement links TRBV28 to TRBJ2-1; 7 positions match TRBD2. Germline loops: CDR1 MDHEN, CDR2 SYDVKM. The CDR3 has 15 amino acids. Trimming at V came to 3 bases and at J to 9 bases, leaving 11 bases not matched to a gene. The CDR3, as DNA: TGTGCCAGCAGTTTTGTACGCGGGGAGGGAGGTGAGCAGTTCTTC. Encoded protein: CASSFVRGEGGEQFF.

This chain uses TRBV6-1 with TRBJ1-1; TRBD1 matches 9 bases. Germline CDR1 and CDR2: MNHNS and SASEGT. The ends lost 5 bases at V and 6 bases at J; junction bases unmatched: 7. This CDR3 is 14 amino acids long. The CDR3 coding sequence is TGTGCCAGCAGTCTTTTCACAGGGGGCTCTGAAGCTTTCTTT. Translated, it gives CASSLFTGGSEAFF.

This chain's CDR3 is CATSRGVGTDTQYF. CDR3 bases: TGTGCCACCAGCAGGGGTGTGGGCACAGATACGCAGTATTTT. The V and J genes are TRBV15 and TRBJ2-3; the D is unclear. Trimming cost V 3 bases and J 1 base, with 8 bases left between them. This CDR3 is 14 amino acids long. Germline V lookup: CDR1 LNHNV, CDR2 YYDKDF (reference sequence).

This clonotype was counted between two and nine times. The CDR3 sequence is CASSVGTPTSSDPYNEQFF. CDR3 bases: TGTGCCAGCAGCGTAGGGACTCCCACTTCTAGCGATCCCTACAATGAGCAGTTCTTC. The rearrangement uses TRBV9 and TRBJ2-1; TRBD2 is a possible D gene (6 bases). Trimming stripped 0 bases from V and 2 bases from J, with 21 bases between. The CDR3 sequence is 19 residues long. Germline loops: CDR1 SGDLS, CDR2 YYNGEE. Based on the CDR3 plus reference TRBV9 and TRBJ2-1, the full variable domain is DSGVTQTPKHLITATGQRVTLRCSPRSGDLSVYWYQQSLDQGLQFLIQYYNGEERAKGNILERFSAQQFPDLHSELNLSSLELGDSALYFCASSVGTPTSSDPYNEQFFGPGTRLTVL.

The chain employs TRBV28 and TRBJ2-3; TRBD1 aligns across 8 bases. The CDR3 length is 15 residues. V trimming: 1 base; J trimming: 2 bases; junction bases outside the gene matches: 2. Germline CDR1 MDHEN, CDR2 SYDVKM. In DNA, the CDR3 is TGTGCCAGCAGTTTATCAGGGGGCGTCACAGATACGCAGTATTTT. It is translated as CASSLSGGVTDTQYF.

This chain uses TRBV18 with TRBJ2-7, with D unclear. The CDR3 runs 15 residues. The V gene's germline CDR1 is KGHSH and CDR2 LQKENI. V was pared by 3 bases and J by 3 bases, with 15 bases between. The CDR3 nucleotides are TGTGCCAGCTCACCGATGACCAACCCAAACTACGAGCAGTACTTC. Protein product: CASSPMTNPNYEQYF.

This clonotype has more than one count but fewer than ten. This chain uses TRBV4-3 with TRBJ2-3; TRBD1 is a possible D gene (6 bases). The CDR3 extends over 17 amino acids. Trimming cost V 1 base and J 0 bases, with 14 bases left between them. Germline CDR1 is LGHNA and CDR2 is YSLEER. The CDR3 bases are TGCGCCAGCAGCCAAGCCCCAGGGGCCCGGAGCACAGATACGCAGTATTTT. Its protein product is CASSQAPGARSTDTQYF.

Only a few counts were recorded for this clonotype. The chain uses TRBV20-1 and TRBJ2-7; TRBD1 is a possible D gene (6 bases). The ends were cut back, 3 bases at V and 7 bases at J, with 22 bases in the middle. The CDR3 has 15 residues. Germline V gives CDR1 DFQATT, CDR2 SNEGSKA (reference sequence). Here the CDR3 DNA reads TGCAGTGCTAGGGACCTACGCAGGGGTATGAGGGAGCAGTACTTC. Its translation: CSARDLRRGMREQYF.

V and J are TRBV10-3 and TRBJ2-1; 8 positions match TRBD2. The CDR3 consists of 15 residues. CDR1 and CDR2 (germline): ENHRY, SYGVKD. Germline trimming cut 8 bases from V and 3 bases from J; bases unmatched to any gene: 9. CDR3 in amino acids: CAIGLLAENYNEQFF. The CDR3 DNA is TGTGCCATCGGGCTACTAGCGGAGAACTACAATGAGCAGTTCTTC.

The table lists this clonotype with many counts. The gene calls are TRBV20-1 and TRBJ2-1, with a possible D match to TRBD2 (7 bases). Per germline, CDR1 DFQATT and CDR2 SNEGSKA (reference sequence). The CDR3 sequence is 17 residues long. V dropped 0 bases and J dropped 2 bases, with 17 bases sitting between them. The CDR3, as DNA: TGCAGTGCTAGAGATCCGGGGCCGGGGGGCACCTACAATGAGCAGTTCTTC. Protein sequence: CSARDPGPGGTYNEQFF.

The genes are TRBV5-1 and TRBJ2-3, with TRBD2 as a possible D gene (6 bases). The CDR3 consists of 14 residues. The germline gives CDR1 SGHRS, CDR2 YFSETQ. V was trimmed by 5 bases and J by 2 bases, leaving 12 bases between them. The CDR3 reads CASRPGDPTDTQYF. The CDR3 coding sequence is TGCGCCAGCAGGCCGGGGGACCCCACAGATACGCAGTATTTT.

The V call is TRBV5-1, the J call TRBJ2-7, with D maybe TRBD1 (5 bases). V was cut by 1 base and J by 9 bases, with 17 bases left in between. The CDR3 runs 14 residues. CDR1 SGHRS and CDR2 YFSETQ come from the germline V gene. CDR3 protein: CASSLWQGSRSQYF. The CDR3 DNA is TGCGCCAGCAGCTTGTGGCAGGGTAGCCGATCGCAGTACTTC. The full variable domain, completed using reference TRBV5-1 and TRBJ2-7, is KAGVTQTPRYLIKTRGQQVTLSCSPISGHRSVSWYQQTPGQGLQFLFEYFSETQRNKGNFPGRFSGRQFSNSRSEMNVSTLELGDSALYLCASSLWQGSRSQYFGPGTRLTVT.

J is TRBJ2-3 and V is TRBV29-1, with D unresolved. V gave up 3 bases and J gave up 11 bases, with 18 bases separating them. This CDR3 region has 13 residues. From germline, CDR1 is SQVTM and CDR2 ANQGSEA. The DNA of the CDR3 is TGCAGCGTTGAGCGGACGCTTAGCAAGGGGCAGTATTTT. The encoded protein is CSVERTLSKGQYF.

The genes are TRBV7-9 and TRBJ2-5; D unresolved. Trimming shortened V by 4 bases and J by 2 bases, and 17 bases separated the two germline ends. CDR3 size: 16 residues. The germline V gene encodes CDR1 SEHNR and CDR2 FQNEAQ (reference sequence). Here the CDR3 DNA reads TGTGCCAGCAGCTCAAAAACCACCACTTCTCAAGAGACCCAGTACTTC. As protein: CASSSKTTTSQETQYF. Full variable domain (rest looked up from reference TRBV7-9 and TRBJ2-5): DTGVSQNPRHKITKRGQNVTFRCDPISEHNRLYWYRQTLGQGPEFLTYFQNEAQLEKSRLLSDRFSAERPKGSFSTLEIQRTEQGDSAMYLCASSSKTTTSQETQYFGPGTRLLVL.

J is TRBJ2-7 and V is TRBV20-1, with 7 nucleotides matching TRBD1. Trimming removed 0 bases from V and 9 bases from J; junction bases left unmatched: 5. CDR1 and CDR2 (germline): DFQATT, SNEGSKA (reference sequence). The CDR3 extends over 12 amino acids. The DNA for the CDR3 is TGCAGTGCTAGAGATGGGTGGGACAGGCAGTACTTC. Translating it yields CSARDGWDRQYF.

CDR3 DNA sequence: TGTGCCAGCAGTGAATCCTCCCGGGGGACAGGAGATAATCAGCCCCAGCATTTT. It specifies CASSESSRGTGDNQPQHF. The chain uses TRBV25-1 and TRBJ1-5; TRBD1 matches at 8 bases. V lost 1 base to trimming and J lost 4 bases; unmatched junction nucleotides: 12. Per germline, CDR1 MGHDK and CDR2 SYGVNS. The length of the CDR3 is 18 residues.